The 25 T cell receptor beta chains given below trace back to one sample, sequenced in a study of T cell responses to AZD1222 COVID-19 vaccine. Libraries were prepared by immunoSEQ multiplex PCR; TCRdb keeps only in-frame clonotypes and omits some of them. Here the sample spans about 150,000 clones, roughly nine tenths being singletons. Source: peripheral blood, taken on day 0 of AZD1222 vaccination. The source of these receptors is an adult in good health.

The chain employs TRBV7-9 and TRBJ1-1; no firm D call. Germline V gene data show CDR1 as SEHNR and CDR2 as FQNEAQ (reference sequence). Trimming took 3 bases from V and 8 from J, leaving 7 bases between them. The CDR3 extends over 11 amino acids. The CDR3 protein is CASSLAVEAFF. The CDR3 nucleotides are TGTGCCAGCAGCTTGGCTGTGGAAGCTTTCTTT. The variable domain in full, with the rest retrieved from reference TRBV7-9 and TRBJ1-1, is DTGVSQNPRHKITKRGQNVTFRCDPISEHNRLYWYRQTLGQGPEFLTYFQNEAQLEKSRLLSDRFSAERPKGSFSTLEIQRTEQGDSAMYLCASSLAVEAFFGQGTRLTVV.

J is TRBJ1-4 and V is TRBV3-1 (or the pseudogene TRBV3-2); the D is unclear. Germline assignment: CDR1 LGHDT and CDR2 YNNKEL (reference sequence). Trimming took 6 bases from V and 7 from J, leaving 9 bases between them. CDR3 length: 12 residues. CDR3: CASRVGSEKLFF. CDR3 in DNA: TGTGCCAGCAGAGTAGGTAGTGAAAAACTGTTTTTT.

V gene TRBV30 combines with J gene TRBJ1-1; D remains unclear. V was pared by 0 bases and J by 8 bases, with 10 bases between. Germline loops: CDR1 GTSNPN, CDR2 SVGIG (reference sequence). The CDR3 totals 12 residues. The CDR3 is CAWSVRLPEAFF. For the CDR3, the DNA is TGTGCCTGGAGTGTACGTCTACCCGAAGCTTTCTTT. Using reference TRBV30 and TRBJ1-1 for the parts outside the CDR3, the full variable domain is SQTIHQWPATLVQPVGSPLSLECTVEGTSNPNLYWYRQAAGRGLQLLFYSVGIGQISSEVPQNLSASRPQDRQFILSSKKLLLSDSGFYLCAWSVRLPEAFFGQGTRLTVV.

The CDR3 here is CASSRDRLDYEQYF. CDR3 nucleotides: TGTGCCAGCAGCCGGGACAGGCTGGACTACGAGCAGTACTTC. The chain employs TRBV11-3 and TRBJ2-7; 8 bases are a match to TRBD1. The CDR3 extends over 14 amino acids. J was trimmed by 3 bases and V by 5 bases; bases with no gene match: 6. CDR1 SGHNT and CDR2 YENEEA come from the germline V gene.

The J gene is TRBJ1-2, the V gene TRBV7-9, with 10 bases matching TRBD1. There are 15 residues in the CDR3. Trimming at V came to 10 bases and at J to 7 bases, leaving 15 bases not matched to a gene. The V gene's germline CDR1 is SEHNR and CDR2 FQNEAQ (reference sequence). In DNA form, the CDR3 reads TGTGCCACCACCGAACGGACAGGGGGTTTGAGTGGCTACACCTTC. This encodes CATTERTGGLSGYTF.

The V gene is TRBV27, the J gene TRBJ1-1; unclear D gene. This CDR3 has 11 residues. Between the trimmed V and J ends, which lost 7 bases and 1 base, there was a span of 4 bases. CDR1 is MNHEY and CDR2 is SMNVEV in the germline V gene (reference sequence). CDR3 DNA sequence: TGTGCCAGCATCCGGAACACTGAAGCTTTCTTT. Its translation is CASIRNTEAFF.

The CDR3 sequence is CAISERGDGETQYF. The CDR3 DNA sequence: TGTGCCATCAGTGAGCGTGGAGACGGGGAGACCCAGTACTTC. The rearrangement uses TRBV10-3 and TRBJ2-5, with D uncertain. Per germline, CDR1 ENHRY and CDR2 SYGVKD. The CDR3 is 14 residues long. Trimming cost V 2 bases and J 5 bases, with 12 bases left between them.

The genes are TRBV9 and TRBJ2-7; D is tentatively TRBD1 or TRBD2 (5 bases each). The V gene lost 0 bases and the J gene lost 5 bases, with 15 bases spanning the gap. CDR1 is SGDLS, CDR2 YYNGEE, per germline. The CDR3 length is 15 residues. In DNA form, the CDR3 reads TGTGCCAGCAGCGTAGGGGACCCCGGTTCCCACGAGCAGTACTTC. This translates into CASSVGDPGSHEQYF.

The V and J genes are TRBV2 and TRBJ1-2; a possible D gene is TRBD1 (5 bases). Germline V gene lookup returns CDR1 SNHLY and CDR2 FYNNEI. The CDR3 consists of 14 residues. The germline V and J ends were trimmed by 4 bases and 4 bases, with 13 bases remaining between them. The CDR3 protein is CASSAGPQLYGYTF. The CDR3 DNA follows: TGTGCCAGCAGTGCGGGACCGCAACTCTATGGCTACACCTTC.

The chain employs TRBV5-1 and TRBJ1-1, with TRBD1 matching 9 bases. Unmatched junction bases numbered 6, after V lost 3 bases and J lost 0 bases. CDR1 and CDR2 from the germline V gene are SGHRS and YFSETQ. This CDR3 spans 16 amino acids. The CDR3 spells CASSSQTGGLNTEAFF. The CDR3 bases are TGCGCCAGCAGCTCCCAGACAGGGGGTTTGAACACTGAAGCTTTCTTT.

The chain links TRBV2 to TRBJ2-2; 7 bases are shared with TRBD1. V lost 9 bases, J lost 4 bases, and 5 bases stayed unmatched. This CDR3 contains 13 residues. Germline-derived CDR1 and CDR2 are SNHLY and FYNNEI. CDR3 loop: CARRQGITGELFF. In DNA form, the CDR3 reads TGTGCCAGAAGACAGGGAATCACCGGGGAGCTGTTTTTT.

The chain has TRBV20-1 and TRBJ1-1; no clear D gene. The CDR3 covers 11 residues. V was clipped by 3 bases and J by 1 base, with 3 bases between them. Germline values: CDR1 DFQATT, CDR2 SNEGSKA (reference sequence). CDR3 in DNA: TGCAGTGCTAGGCAGAACACTGAAGCTTTCTTT. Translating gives CSARQNTEAFF.

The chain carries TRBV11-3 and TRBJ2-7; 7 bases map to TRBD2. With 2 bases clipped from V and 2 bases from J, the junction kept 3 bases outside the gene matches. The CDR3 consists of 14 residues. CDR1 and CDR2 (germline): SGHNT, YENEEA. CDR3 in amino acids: CASSLSGTTYEQYF. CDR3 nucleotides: TGTGCCAGCAGCTTAAGCGGGACTACCTACGAGCAGTACTTC.

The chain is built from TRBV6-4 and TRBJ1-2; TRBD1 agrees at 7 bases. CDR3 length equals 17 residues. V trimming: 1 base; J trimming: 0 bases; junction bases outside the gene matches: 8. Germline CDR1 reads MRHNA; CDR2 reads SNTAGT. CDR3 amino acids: CASSDWNRDRPNYGYTF. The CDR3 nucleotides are TGTGCCAGCAGTGACTGGAACCGGGACAGACCTAACTATGGCTACACCTTC.

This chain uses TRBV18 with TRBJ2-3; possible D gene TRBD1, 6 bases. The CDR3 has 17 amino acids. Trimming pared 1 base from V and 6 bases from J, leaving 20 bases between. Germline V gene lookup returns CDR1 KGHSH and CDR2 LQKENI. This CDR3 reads CASSPLSGARRADTQYF. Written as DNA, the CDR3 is TGTGCCAGCTCACCACTTTCAGGGGCCCGAAGAGCGGATACGCAGTATTTT.

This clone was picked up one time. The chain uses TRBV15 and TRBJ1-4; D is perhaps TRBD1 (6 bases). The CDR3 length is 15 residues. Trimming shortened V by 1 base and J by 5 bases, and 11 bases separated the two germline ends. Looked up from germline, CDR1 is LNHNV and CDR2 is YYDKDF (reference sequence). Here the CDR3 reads CATSRAGQGNEKLFF. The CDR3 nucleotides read TGTGCCACCAGCAGAGCTGGTCAGGGGAATGAAAAACTGTTTTTT.

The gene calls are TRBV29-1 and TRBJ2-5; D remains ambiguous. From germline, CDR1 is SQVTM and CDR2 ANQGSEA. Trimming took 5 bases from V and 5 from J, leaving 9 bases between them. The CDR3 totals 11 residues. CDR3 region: CSVRIVETQYF. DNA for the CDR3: TGCAGCGTTCGGATCGTGGAGACCCAGTACTTC.

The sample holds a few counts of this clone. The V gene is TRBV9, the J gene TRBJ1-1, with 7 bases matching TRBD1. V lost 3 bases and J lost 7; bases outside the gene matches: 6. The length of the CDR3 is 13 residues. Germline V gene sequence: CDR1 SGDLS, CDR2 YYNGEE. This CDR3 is CASSGQGQGEAFF. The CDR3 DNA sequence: TGTGCCAGCAGCGGACAGGGTCAGGGTGAAGCTTTCTTT.

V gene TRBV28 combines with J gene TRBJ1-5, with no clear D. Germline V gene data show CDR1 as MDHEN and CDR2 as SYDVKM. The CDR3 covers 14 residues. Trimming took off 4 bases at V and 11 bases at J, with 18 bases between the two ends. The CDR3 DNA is TGTGCCAGCAGTTCGCCTGGCACGTCCCTGGCCCAGCATTTT. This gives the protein CASSSPGTSLAQHF.

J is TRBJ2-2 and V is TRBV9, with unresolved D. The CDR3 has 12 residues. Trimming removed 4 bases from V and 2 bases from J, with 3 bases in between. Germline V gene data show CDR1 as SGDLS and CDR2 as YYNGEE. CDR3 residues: CASSPNTGELFF. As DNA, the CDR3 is TGTGCCAGCAGCCCAAACACCGGGGAGCTGTTTTTT.

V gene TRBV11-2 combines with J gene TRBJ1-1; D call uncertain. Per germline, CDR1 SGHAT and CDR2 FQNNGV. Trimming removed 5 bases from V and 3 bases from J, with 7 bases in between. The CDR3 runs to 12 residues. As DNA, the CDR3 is TGTGCCAGCAGCCACACATACACTGAAGCTTTCTTT. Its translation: CASSHTYTEAFF. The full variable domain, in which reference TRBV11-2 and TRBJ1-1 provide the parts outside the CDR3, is EAGVAQSPRYKIIEKRQSVAFWCNPISGHATLYWYQQILGQGPKLLIQFQNNGVVDDSQLPKDRFSAERLKGVDSTLKIQPAKLEDSAVYLCASSHTYTEAFFGQGTRLTVV.

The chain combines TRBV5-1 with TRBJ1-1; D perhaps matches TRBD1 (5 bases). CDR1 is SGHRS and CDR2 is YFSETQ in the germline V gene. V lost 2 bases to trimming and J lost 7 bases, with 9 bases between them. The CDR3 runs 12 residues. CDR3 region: CASSFPGLEAFF. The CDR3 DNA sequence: TGCGCCAGCAGCTTCCCAGGGCTTGAAGCTTTCTTT. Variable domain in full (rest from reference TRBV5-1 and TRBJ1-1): KAGVTQTPRYLIKTRGQQVTLSCSPISGHRSVSWYQQTPGQGLQFLFEYFSETQRNKGNFPGRFSGRQFSNSRSEMNVSTLELGDSALYLCASSFPGLEAFFGQGTRLTVV.

CDR3 sequence (DNA): TGCGCCAGCAGCCATGGTGGGGGGAGCAATCAGCCCCAGCATTTT. This encodes CASSHGGGSNQPQHF. This chain connects TRBV4-1 to TRBJ1-5; weak D call: TRBD1 (5 bases). Germline lookup yields CDR1 MGHRA and CDR2 YSYEKL. CDR3 size: 15 residues. Deletions cut 3 bases from V and 1 base from J, with 10 bases between.

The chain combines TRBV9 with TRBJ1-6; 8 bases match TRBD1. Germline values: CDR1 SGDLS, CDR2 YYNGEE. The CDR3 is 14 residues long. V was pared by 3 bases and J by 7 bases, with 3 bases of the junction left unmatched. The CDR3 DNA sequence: TGTGCCAGCAGCGGGACAGGGACCAATTCACCCCTCCACTTT. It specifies CASSGTGTNSPLHF.

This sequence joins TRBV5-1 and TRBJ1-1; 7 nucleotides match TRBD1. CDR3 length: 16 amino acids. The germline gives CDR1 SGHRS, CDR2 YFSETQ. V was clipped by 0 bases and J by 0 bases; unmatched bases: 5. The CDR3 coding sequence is TGCGCCAGCAGCTTGGGGGCGGGACAGATGAACACTGAAGCTTTCTTT. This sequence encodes CASSLGAGQMNTEAFF. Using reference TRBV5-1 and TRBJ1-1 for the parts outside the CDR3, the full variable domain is KAGVTQTPRYLIKTRGQQVTLSCSPISGHRSVSWYQQTPGQGLQFLFEYFSETQRNKGNFPGRFSGRQFSNSRSEMNVSTLELGDSALYLCASSLGAGQMNTEAFFGQGTRLTVV.